Presented here are 24 T cell receptor beta chains from one specimen sequenced in a study of radiotherapy plus CTLA-4 blockade in lung cancer. The data were produced by immunoSEQ multiplex PCR, yet TCRdb's version contains in-frame clones alone and is incomplete. Of more than 90,000 clones listed, about 90% are singletons. Sequencing was performed on peripheral blood, taken from a patient treated with radiotherapy plus ipilimumab. These receptors came from a human donor with non-small cell lung cancer that progressed on radiotherapy plus ipilimumab.

V and J are TRBV18 and TRBJ2-1, with 9 nucleotides matching TRBD1. This CDR3 region has 16 residues. Germline trimming cut 6 bases from V and 7 bases from J; bases unmatched to any gene: 13. Germline CDR1 reads KGHSH; CDR2 reads LQKENI. The CDR3 loop reads CASSTSRDRVVNEQFF. CDR3 bases: TGTGCCAGCTCGACCTCACGGGACAGGGTTGTTAATGAGCAGTTCTTC.

This chain links TRBV4-1 with TRBJ2-7; TRBD2 matches at 9 bases. Per germline, CDR1 MGHRA and CDR2 YSYEKL. With V trimmed by 0 bases and J by 0 bases, 12 bases remained unmatched. The CDR3 has 19 residues. The CDR3 protein is CASSQEGASGTLISYEQYF. For the CDR3, the DNA is TGCGCCAGCAGCCAAGAAGGAGCTAGCGGGACCCTCATCTCCTACGAGCAGTACTTC.

The rearrangement uses TRBV5-4 and TRBJ2-1; tentatively, D is TRBD2 (6 bases). This CDR3 is built from 16 residues. V dropped 4 bases and J dropped 1 base, with 15 bases sitting between them. Looked up from germline, CDR1 is SGHNT and CDR2 is YYREEE (reference sequence). The CDR3 is CASSKNRLVSYNEQFF. Here the CDR3 DNA reads TGTGCCAGCAGCAAGAATAGACTAGTATCCTACAATGAGCAGTTCTTC.

The V and J genes are TRBV5-1 and TRBJ2-2; 7 nucleotides align to TRBD1. V lost 6 bases to trimming and J lost 2 bases; unmatched junction nucleotides: 7. The CDR3 runs to 15 residues. The V gene's germline CDR1 is SGHRS and CDR2 YFSETQ. CDR3 sequence reads: CASTRDRINTGELFF. The DNA of the CDR3 is TGCGCCAGCACCCGGGACAGAATAAACACCGGGGAGCTGTTTTTT.

This chain connects TRBV6-1 to TRBJ2-5; TRBD2 agrees at 9 bases. This CDR3 spans 15 amino acids. Losses at the gene ends were 4 bases for V and 4 bases for J; bases not matched to a gene: 7. The V gene's germline CDR1 is MNHNS and CDR2 SASEGT. For the CDR3, the DNA is TGTGCCAGCAGTGGGGGAGCGGGAGGTGGAGAGACCCAGTACTTC. Its protein product is CASSGGAGGGETQYF.

The rearrangement uses TRBV20-1 and TRBJ2-3; D gene uncertain. The ends were cut back, 3 bases at V and 6 bases at J, with 4 bases in the middle. Germline V gene sequence: CDR1 DFQATT, CDR2 SNEGSKA (reference sequence). The CDR3 runs 10 residues. The CDR3 sequence is CSASSDTQYF. The CDR3 nucleotides are TGCAGTGCTAGTTCGGATACGCAGTATTTT.

The chain's CDR3 is CASSTSPVGELFF. The CDR3 DNA sequence: TGTGCCAGCAGCACCTCGCCCGTCGGGGAGCTGTTTTTT. This sequence joins TRBV11-3 and TRBJ2-2; D call uncertain. With 5 bases removed from V and 7 bases from J, the gap between germline ends came to 11 bases. Looked up from germline, CDR1 is SGHNT and CDR2 is YENEEA. This CDR3 contains 13 residues.

The V and J genes are TRBV6-1 and TRBJ2-4; the match to TRBD2 covers 7 bases. Trimming at V came to 4 bases and at J to 15 bases, leaving 3 bases not matched to a gene. The CDR3 extends over 10 amino acids. Germline V gene sequence: CDR1 MNHNS, CDR2 SASEGT. Here the CDR3 reads CASSGEGTYF. CDR3 nucleotides: TGTGCCAGCAGTGGGGAGGGAACGTACTTC.

The chain links TRBV2 to TRBJ1-1; no reliable D call. Germline CDR1 is SNHLY and CDR2 is FYNNEI. Trimming left V 8 bases short and J 1 base short, with 11 bases between. The CDR3 totals 13 residues. CDR3 sequence (DNA): TGTGCCAGCCGAACTCCCGGGAACACTGAAGCTTTCTTT. The encoded protein is CASRTPGNTEAFF.

The chain couples TRBV7-3 to TRBJ2-2; D gene uncertain. The germline CDR1 and CDR2 sequences are SGHTA and FQGTGA. The V and J ends lost 2 bases and 4 bases respectively, with 8 bases between them. The CDR3 has 14 amino acids. This chain's CDR3 is CASSLGAFTGELFF. The CDR3 region has the DNA TGTGCCAGCAGCTTAGGCGCCTTCACCGGGGAGCTGTTTTTT. Looking up the rest from reference TRBV7-3 and TRBJ2-2 gives the full variable domain: GAGVSQTPSNKVTEKGKYVELRCDPISGHTALYWYRQSLGQGPEFLIYFQGTGAADDSGLPNDRFFAVRPEGSVSTLKIQRTERGDSAVYLCASSLGAFTGELFFGEGSRLTVL.

J is TRBJ2-3 and V is TRBV4-1; D is unclear. The CDR3 loop spans 15 amino acids. Germline V CDR1 and CDR2: MGHRA, YSYEKL. V shed 1 base and J shed 1 base, with 9 bases lying between them. As DNA, the CDR3 is TGCGCCAGCAGCCAAGCCGGACGCGGCACAGATACGCAGTATTTT. Its translation is CASSQAGRGTDTQYF.

The chain is built from TRBV14 and TRBJ1-1, with no clear D. Trimming shortened V by 5 bases and J by 1 base, and 11 bases separated the two germline ends. This CDR3 has 14 residues. The germline CDR1 and CDR2 sequences are SGHDN and FVKESK. CDR3 region: CASSSLVSNTEAFF. The CDR3 DNA reads TGTGCCAGCAGCTCGCTAGTCTCGAACACTGAAGCTTTCTTT.

The chain uses TRBV10-3 and TRBJ2-7; D is possibly TRBD2 (6 bases). Germline assignment: CDR1 ENHRY and CDR2 SYGVKD. The CDR3 has 16 residues. V was shortened by 6 bases and J by 3 bases, with 21 bases between the two germline ends. CDR3 nucleotide sequence: TGTGCCATCAGGCCCGGGACTCAATTCGATGGCTACGAGCAGTACTTC. It yields the protein CAIRPGTQFDGYEQYF.

The gene calls are TRBV6-1 and TRBJ1-1; the D gene is possibly TRBD1 (6 bases). In germline, CDR1 is MNHNS, CDR2 SASEGT. The CDR3 loop spans 13 amino acids. Deletions cut 2 bases from V and 7 bases from J, with 11 bases between. The CDR3 loop is CASSEYLRGEAFF. DNA for the CDR3: TGTGCCAGCAGTGAATACCTCAGGGGTGAAGCTTTCTTT.

The chain combines TRBV10-1 with TRBJ2-7; D is undetermined. The CDR3 sequence is 16 residues long. Per the germline V gene, CDR1 is WNHNN and CDR2 is SYGVQD (reference sequence). V was clipped by 7 bases and J by 2 bases, with 21 bases between them. This chain's CDR3 is CASNPSAGPWTYEQYF. DNA for the CDR3: TGCGCCAGCAACCCCTCTGCTGGTCCTTGGACCTACGAGCAGTACTTC.

This clone is a singleton in its sample. V usage is TRBV27 and J usage is TRBJ2-7; no clear D. Trimming stripped 0 bases from V and 2 bases from J, with 14 bases between. Germline lookup yields CDR1 MNHEY and CDR2 SMNVEV (reference sequence). The CDR3 loop spans 16 amino acids. In DNA, the CDR3 is TGTGCCAGCAGTTTATCGATCAGCCCTAAACCCTACGAGCAGTACTTC. Its translation is CASSLSISPKPYEQYF.

This chain links TRBV5-1 with TRBJ2-5, with no clear D. The germline V gene has CDR1 SGHRS and CDR2 YFSETQ. V lost 5 bases, J lost 6 bases, and 8 bases lay in between. The CDR3 loop spans 11 amino acids. In nucleotides, the CDR3 is TGCGCCAGCAGGGAGTCAAAGACCCAGTACTTC. As protein: CASRESKTQYF.

The gene calls are TRBV2 and TRBJ1-5; D gene ambiguous. The germline CDR1 and CDR2 sequences are SNHLY and FYNNEI. The CDR3 spans 13 residues. Trimming pared 3 bases from V and 4 bases from J, leaving 7 bases between. This CDR3 reads CASSDSENQPQHF. As DNA, the CDR3 is TGTGCCAGCAGTGACTCAGAAAATCAGCCCCAGCATTTT.

The genes are TRBV9 and TRBJ2-1; TRBD2 matches 8 bases. The germline gives CDR1 SGDLS, CDR2 YYNGEE. With 3 bases clipped from V and 7 bases from J, the junction kept 12 bases outside the gene matches. The CDR3 spans 16 residues. CDR3 sequence (DNA): TGTGCCAGCAGCGGCCCGGGCGGGGGGCCTGGAAATGAGCAGTTCTTC. Translation: CASSGPGGGPGNEQFF.

This chain joins TRBV29-1 and TRBJ2-1; 14 nucleotides line up with TRBD2. This CDR3 has 18 amino acids. Germline CDR1 is SQVTM and CDR2 is ANQGSEA. V shed 4 bases and J 0 bases; nucleotides not matched to a gene: 8. The CDR3 protein is CSVVGGLAGELSYNEQFF. CDR3 nucleotides: TGCAGCGTTGTCGGGGGACTAGCGGGAGAGCTCTCCTACAATGAGCAGTTCTTC.

This chain uses TRBV5-1 with TRBJ2-5, with D uncertain. Germline assignment: CDR1 SGHRS and CDR2 YFSETQ. Deletions cut 1 base from V and 2 bases from J, with 6 bases between. The CDR3 spans 13 residues. Here the CDR3 DNA reads TGCGCCAGCAGCTTGTGGTGGCAAGAGACCCAGTACTTC. Protein product: CASSLWWQETQYF.

The chain uses TRBV7-2 and TRBJ2-1; D not certain. The CDR3 has 15 residues. V was trimmed by 5 bases and J by 4 bases, leaving 15 bases between them. The V gene's germline CDR1 is SGHTA and CDR2 FQGNSA. The DNA for the CDR3 is TGTGCCAGCAGCGCTATATGGGGTTTATACAATGAGCAGTTCTTC. It encodes CASSAIWGLYNEQFF. The variable domain in full, with the rest retrieved from reference TRBV7-2 and TRBJ2-1, is GAGVSQSPSNKVTEKGKDVELRCDPISGHTALYWYRQSLGQGLEFLIYFQGNSAPDKSGLPSDRFSAERTGGSVSTLTIQRTQQEDSAVYLCASSAIWGLYNEQFFGPGTRLTVL.

The chain recombines TRBV6-5 with TRBJ2-3; D unresolved. The CDR3 totals 13 residues. Germline CDR1 and CDR2: MNHEY and SVGAGI. Trimming removed 2 bases from V and 1 base from J, with 4 bases in between. The CDR3, as DNA: TGTGCCAGCAGTTACGAAGGCACAGATACGCAGTATTTT. Protein sequence: CASSYEGTDTQYF.

This clone came up once. The rearrangement joins TRBV18 to TRBJ1-1, with D hard to call. The CDR3 consists of 13 residues. Trimming took 6 bases from V and 3 from J, leaving 11 bases between them. Germline CDR1 KGHSH, CDR2 LQKENI. For the CDR3, the DNA is TGTGCCAGCTCGCTCTTAGGTCACACTGAAGCTTTCTTT. The encoded protein is CASSLLGHTEAFF.